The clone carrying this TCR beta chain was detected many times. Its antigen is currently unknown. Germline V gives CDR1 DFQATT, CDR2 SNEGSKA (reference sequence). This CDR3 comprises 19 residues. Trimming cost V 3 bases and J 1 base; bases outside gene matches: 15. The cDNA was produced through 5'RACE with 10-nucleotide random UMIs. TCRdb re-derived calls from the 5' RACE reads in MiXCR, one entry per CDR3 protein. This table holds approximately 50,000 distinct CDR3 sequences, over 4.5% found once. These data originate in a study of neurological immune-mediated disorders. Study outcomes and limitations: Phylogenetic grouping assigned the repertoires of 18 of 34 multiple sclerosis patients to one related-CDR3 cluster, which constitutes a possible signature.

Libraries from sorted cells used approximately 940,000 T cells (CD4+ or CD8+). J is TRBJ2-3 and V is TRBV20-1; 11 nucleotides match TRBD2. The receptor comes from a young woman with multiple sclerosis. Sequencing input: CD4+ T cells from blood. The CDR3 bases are TGCAGTGCTAGCGCGTCTAGCGGGGGGATCAGGGTAGGCACAGATACGCAGTATTTT. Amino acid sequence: CSASASSGGIRVGTDTQYF.